Sequencing of this TCR beta chain was carried out in a study of blood T cell repertoires in COVID-19. Across the whole study: Samples taken during acute and convalescent COVID-19 were collected in the United States, Italy and Spain. Nucleic acid was either cDNA or gDNA, and it came from T cells, B-cell-depleted T cells, or PBMCs.

The CDR3 spans 15 residues. Germline CDR1 and CDR2: SGHTA and FQGNSA. V shed 5 bases and J shed 3 bases, with 14 bases lying between them. Per the study methods: Counts of nucleated cells, estimated from reference gene primer amplification, were obtained. Using immunoSEQ multiplex PCR, the repertoire was profiled, and TCRdb retains in-frame clones only, with some absent. The V and J calls and clone size come from that table; D and trimming were worked out from the DNA. The top ten clones hold around 9.6% of a sample with around 50,000 clones, 70% to 90% of them seen once. J is TRBJ1-5 and V is TRBV7-2; D possibly corresponds to TRBD1 (5 bases). Sequences were obtained from peripheral blood. This sequence originates from a middle-aged man with active COVID-19. DNA for the CDR3: TGTGCCAGCAGCCCCAGCGGGGGGTACAATCAGCCCCAGCATTTT. It specifies CASSPSGGYNQPQHF.